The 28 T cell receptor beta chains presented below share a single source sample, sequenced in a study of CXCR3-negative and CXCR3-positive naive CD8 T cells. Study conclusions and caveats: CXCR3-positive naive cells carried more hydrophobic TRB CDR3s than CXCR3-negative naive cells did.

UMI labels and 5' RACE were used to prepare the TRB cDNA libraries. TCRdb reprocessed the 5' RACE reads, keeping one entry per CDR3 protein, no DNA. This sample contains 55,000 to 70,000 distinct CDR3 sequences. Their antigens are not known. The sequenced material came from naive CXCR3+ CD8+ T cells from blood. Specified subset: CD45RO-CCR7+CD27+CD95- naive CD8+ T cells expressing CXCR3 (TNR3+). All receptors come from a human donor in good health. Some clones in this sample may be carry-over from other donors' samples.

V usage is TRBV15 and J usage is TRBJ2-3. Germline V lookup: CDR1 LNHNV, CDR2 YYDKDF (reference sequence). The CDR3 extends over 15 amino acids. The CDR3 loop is CATSTSHLLRDTQYF. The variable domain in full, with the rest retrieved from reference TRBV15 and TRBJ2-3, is DAMVIQNPRYQVTQFGKPVTLSCSQTLNHNVMYWYQQKSSQAPKLLFHYYDKDFNNEADTPDNFQSRRPNTSFCFLDIRSPGLGDTAMYLCATSTSHLLRDTQYFGPGTRLTVL.

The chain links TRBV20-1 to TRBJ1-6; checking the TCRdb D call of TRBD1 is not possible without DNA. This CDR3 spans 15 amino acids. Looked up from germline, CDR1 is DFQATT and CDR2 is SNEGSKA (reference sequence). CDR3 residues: CSASDRDRINSPLHF.

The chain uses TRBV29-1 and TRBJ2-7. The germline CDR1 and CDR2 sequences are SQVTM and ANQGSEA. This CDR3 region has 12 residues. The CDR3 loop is CSVENTPYEQYF.

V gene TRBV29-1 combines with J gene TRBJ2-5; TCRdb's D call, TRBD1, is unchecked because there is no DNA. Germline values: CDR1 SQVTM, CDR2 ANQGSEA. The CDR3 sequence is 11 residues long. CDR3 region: CIGQGPETQYF.

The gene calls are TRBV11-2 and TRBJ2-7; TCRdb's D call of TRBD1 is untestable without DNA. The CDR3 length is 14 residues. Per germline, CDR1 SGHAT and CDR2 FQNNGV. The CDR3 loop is CASSLSGGGGEQYF.

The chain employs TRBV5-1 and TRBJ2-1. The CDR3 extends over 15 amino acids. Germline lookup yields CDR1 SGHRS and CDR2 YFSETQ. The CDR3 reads CASSLANFASDEQFF.

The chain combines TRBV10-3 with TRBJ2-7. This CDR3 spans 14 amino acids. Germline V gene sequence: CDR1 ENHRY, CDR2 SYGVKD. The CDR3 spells CAIAQERRGYEQYF.

The CDR3 sequence is CASHSNREAYEQYF. This rearrangement joins TRBV6-2 or TRBV6-3 to TRBJ2-7; no DNA is available, so the TRBD1 call from TCRdb remains unchecked. CDR1 MNHEY and CDR2 SVGEGT come from the germline V gene. This CDR3 has 14 residues.

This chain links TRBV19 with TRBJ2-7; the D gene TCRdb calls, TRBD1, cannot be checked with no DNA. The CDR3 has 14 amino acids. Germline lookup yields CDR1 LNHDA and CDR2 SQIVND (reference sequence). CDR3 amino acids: CASSGGQNSYEQYF.

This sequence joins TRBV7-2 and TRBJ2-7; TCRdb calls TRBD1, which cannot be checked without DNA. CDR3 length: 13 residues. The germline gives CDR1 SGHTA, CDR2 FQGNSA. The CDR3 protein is CASSLTGPGEQYF.

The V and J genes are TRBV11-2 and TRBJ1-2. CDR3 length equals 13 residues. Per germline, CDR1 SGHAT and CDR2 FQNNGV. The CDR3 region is CASSLGPTYGYTF.

The chain's CDR3 is CASDTGIGNQPQHF. The chain joins TRBV19 to TRBJ1-5; TCRdb's D gene call, TRBD1, goes unchecked for lack of DNA. Germline CDR1 reads LNHDA; CDR2 reads SQIVND (reference sequence). The CDR3 is made up of 14 amino acids.

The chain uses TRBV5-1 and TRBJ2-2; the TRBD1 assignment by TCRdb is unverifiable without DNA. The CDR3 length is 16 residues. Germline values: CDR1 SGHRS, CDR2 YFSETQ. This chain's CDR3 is CASLNDRDMNTGELFF.

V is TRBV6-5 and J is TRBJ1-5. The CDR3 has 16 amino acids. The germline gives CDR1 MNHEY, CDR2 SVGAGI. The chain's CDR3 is CASSYLSPDLNQPQHF.

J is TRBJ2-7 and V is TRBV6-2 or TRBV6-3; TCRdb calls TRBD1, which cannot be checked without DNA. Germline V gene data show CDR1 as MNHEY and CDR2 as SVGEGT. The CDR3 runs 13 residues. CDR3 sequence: CASSLGQVYEQYF.

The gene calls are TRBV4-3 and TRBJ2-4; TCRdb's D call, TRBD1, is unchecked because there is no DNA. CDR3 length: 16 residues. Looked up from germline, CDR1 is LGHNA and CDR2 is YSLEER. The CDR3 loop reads CASSQNLRGVENIQYF.

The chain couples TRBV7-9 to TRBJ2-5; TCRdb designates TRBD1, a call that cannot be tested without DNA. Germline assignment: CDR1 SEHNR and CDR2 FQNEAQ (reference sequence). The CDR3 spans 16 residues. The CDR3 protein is CASSGPSPGHQETQYF.

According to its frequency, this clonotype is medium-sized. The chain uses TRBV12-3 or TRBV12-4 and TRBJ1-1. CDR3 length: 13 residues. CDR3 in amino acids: CASSFGRNTEAFF.

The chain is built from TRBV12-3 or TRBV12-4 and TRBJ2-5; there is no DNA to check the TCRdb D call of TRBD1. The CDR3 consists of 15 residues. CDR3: CASSFSDSIQETQYF.

The CDR3: CAISESVEQYF. The rearrangement uses TRBV10-3 and TRBJ2-7. The CDR3 contains 11 residues. CDR1 ENHRY and CDR2 SYGVKD come from the germline V gene.

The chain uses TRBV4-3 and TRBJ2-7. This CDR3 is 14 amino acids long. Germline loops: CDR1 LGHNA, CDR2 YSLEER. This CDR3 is CASSQDRVWGEQYF.

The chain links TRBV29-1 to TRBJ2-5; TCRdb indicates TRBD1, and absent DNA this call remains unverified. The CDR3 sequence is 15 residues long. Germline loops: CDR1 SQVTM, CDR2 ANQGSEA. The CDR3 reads CSVEEVDRFQETQYF.

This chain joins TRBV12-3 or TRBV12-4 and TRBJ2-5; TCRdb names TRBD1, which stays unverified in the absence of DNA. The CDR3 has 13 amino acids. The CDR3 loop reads CASRGGVQETQYF.

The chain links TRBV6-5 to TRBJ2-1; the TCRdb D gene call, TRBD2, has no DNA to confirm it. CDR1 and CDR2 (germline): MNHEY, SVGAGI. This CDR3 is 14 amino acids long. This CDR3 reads CASRTLAGVGEQFF.

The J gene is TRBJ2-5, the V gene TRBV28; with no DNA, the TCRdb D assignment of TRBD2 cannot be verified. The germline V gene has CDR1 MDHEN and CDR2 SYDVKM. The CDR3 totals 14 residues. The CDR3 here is CASSLVSSRETQYF.

CDR3 sequence: CASTPGGATEQFF. The chain uses TRBV19 and TRBJ2-1; checking the TCRdb D call of TRBD1 is not possible without DNA. Germline CDR1 is LNHDA and CDR2 is SQIVND (reference sequence). The CDR3 has 13 amino acids.

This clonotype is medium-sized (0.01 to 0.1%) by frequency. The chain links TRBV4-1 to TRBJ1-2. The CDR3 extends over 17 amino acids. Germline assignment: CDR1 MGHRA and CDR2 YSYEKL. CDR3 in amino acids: CASSQVSDLERSYGYTF.

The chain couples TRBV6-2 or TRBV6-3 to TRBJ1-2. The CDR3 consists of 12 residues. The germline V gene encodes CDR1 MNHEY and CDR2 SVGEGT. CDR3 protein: CASIDFDYGYTF.